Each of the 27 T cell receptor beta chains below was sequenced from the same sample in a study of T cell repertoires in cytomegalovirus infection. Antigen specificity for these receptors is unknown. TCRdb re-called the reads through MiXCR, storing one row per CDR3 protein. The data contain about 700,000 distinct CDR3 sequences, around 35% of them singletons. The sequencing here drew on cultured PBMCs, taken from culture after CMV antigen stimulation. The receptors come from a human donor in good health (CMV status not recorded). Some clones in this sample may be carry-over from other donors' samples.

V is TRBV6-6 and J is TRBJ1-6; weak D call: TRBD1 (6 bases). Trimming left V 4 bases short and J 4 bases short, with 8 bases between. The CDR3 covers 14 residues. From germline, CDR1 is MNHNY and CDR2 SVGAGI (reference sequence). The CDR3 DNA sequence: TGTGCCAGCAGTTGGGACATATATAATTCACCCCTCCACTTT. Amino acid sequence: CASSWDIYNSPLHF.

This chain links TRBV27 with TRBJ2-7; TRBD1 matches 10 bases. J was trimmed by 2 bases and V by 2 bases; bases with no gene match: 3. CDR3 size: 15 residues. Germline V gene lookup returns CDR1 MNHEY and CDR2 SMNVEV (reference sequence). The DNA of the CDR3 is TGTGCCAGCAGTTTAGGGACAGGGGCGACCTACGAGCAGTACTTC. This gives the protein CASSLGTGATYEQYF.

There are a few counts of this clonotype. The CDR3 DNA reads TGTGCCAGCAGCTTGGCCATGGACACTGAAGCTTTCTTT. Translated, it gives CASSLAMDTEAFF. The chain joins TRBV5-4 to TRBJ1-1; D remains ambiguous. Trimming shortened V by 0 bases and J by 3 bases, and 6 bases separated the two germline ends. Germline V gene lookup returns CDR1 SGHNT and CDR2 YYREEE (reference sequence). CDR3 size: 13 residues.

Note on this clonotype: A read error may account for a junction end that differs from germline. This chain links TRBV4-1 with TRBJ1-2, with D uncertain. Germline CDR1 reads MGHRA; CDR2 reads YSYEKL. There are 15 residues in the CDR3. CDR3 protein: CASSQPERANYGYTF. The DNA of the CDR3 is TGTGCCAGCAGCCAGCCCGAGAGAGCTAACTATGGCTACACCTTC.

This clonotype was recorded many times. The chain's CDR3 is CASSLGQGQPQHF. For the CDR3, the DNA is TGTGCCAGCAGCTTGGGTCAGGGGCAGCCCCAGCATTTT. This sequence joins TRBV27 and TRBJ1-5; D is possibly TRBD1 (6 bases). CDR3 length equals 13 residues. Germline values: CDR1 MNHEY, CDR2 SMNVEV (reference sequence). V lost 6 bases to trimming and J lost 7 bases, with 13 bases between them.

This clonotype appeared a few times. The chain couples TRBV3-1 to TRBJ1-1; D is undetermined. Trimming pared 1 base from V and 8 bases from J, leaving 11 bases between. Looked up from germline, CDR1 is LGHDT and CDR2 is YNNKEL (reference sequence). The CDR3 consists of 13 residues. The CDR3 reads CASSQAVRGEAFF. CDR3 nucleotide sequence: TGTGCCAGCAGCCAAGCGGTGAGAGGGGAAGCTTTCTTT.

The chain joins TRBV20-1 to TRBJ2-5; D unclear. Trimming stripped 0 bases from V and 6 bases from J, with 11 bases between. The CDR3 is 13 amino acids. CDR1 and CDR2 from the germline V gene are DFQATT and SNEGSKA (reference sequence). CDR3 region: CSAREGSPQTQYF. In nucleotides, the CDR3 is TGCAGTGCTAGAGAAGGTTCTCCGCAGACCCAGTACTTC.

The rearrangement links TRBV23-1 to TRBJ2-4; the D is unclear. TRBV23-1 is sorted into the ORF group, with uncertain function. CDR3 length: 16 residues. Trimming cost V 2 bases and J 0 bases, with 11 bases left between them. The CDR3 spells CASSQVALLAKNIQYF. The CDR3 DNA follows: TGCGCCAGCAGTCAAGTGGCTCTACTAGCCAAAAACATTCAGTACTTC.

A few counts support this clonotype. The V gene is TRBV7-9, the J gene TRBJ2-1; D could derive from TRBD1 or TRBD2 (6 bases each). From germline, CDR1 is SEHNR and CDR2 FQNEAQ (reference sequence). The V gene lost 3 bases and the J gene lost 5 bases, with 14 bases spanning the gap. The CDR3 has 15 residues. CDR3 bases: TGTGCCAGCAGCTTCGGGGGCGTCGGGCACAATGAGCAGTTCTTC. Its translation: CASSFGGVGHNEQFF.

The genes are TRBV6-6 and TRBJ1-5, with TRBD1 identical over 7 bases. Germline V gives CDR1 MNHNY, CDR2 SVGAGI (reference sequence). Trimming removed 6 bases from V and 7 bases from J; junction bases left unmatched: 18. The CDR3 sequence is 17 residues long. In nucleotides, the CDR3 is TGTGCCAGCAGCCTTAAAGAGGGGGTACAGGGGAGCCAGCCCCAGCATTTT. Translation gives CASSLKEGVQGSQPQHF.

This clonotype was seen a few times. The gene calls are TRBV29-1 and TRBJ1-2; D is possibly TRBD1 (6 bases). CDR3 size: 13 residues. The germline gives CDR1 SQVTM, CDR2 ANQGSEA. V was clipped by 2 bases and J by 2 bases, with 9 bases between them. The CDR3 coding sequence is TGCAGCGTTGAAAGGCAGGGGAACTATGGCTACACCTTC. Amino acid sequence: CSVERQGNYGYTF.

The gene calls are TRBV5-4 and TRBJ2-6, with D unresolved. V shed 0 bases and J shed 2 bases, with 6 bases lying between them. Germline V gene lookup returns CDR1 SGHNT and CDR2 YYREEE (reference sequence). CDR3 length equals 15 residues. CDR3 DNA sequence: TGTGCCAGCAGCTTGGGGCACGCTGGGGCCAACGTCCTGACTTTC. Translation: CASSLGHAGANVLTF.

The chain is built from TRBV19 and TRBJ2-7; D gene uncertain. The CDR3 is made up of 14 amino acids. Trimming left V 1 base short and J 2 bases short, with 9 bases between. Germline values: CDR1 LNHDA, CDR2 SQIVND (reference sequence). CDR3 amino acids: CASSIGDGPYEQYF. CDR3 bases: TGTGCCAGTAGTATAGGCGACGGACCCTACGAGCAGTACTTC.

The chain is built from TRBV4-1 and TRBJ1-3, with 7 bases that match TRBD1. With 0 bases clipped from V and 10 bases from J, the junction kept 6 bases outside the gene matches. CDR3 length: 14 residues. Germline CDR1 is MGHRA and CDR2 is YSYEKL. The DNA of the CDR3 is TGCGCCAGCAGCCAAGATAAGGGGGCGAGGACCATATATTTT. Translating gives CASSQDKGARTIYF.

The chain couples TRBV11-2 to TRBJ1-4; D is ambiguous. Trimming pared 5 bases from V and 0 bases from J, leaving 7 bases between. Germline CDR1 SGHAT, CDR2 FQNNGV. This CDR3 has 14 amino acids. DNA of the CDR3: TGTGCCAGCAGCCCCGTTACAACTAATGAAAAACTGTTTTTT. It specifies CASSPVTTNEKLFF.

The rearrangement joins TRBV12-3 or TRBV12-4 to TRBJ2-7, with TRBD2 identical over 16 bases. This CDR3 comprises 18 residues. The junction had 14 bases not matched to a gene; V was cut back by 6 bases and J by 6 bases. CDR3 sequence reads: CASRRGLAGGPRFVEQYF. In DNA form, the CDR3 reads TGTGCCAGCAGACGGGGACTAGCGGGAGGGCCCAGGTTCGTCGAGCAGTACTTC.

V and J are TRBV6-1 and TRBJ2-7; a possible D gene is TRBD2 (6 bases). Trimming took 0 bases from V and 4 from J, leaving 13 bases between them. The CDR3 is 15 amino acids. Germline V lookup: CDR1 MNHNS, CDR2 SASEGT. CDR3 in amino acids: CASSEAAGGGYEQYF. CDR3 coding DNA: TGTGCCAGCAGTGAAGCGGCCGGTGGAGGGTACGAGCAGTACTTC.

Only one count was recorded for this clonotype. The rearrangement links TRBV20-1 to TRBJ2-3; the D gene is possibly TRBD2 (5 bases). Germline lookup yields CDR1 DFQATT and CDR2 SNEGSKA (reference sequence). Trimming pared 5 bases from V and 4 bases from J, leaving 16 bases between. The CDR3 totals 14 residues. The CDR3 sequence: CSARGTVSSDTQYF. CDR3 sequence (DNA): TGCAGTGCTCGGGGAACAGTCTCTTCAGATACGCAGTATTTT.

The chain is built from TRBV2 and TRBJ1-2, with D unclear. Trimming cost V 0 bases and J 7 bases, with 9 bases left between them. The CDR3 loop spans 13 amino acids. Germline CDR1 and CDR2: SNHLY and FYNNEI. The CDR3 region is CASSEALTFGYTF. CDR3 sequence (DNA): TGTGCCAGCAGTGAAGCGCTGACCTTTGGCTACACCTTC.

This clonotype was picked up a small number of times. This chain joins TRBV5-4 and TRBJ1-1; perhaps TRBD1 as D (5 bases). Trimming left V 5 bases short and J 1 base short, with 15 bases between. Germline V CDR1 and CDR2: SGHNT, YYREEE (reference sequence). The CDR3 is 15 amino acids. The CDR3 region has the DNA TGTGCCAGCAGTTCAAGGGCCGGGGGGAACACTGAAGCTTTCTTT. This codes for CASSSRAGGNTEAFF. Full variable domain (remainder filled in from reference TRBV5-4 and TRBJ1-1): ETGVTQSPTHLIKTRGQQVTLRCSSQSGHNTVSWYQQALGQGPQFIFQYYREEENGRGNFPPRFSGLQFPNYSSELNVNALELDDSALYLCASSSRAGGNTEAFFGQGTRLTVV.

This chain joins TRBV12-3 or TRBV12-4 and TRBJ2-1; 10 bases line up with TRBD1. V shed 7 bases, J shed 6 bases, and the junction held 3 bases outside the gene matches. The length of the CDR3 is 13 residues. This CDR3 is CASNRDRGNEQFF. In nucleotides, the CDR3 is TGTGCCAGCAACAGGGACAGGGGCAATGAGCAGTTCTTC.

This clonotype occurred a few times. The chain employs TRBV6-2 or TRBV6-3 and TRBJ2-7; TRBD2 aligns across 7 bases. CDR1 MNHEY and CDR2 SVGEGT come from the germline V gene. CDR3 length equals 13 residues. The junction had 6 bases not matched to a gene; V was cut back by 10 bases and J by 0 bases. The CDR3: CATERGYSYEQYF. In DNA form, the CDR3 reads TGTGCCACCGAGCGGGGCTACTCCTACGAGCAGTACTTC.

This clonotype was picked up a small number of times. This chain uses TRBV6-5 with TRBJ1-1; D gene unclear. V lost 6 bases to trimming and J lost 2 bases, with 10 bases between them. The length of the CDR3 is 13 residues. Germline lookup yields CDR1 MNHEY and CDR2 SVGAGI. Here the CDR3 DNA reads TGTGCCAGCAGCGGGATATTCAACACTGAAGCTTTCTTT. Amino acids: CASSGIFNTEAFF.

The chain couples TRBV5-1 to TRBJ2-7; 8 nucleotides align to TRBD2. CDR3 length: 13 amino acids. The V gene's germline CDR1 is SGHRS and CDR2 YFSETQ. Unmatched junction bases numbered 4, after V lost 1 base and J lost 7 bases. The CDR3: CASSLPGGVEQYF. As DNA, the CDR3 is TGCGCCAGCAGCTTGCCGGGAGGGGTGGAGCAGTACTTC.

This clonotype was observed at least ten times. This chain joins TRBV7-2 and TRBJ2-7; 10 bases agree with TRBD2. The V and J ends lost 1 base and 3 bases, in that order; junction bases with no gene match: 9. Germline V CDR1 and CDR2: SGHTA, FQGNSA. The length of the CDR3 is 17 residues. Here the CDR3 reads CASSLGGGLAGGYEQYF. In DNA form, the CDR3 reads TGTGCCAGCAGCTTAGGGGGGGGATTAGCGGGAGGCTACGAGCAGTACTTC.

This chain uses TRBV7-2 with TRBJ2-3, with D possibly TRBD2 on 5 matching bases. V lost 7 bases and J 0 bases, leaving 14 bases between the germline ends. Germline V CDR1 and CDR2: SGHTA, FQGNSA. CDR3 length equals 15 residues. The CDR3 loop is CASTLRGLSTDTQYF. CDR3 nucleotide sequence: TGTGCCAGCACCCTCCGAGGACTTAGCACAGATACGCAGTATTTT.

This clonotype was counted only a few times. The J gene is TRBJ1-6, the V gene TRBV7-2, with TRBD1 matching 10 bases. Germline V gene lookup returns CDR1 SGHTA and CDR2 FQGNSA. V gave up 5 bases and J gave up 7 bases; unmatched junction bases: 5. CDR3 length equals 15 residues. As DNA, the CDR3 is TGTGCCAGCAGCAGATTGGGACAGGGGAATTCACCCCTCCACTTT. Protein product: CASSRLGQGNSPLHF.